The source of this T cell receptor (beta chain) is a study of CD8+ T cells in alopecia areata. In the study overall: The drug, oral tofacitinib, was given to treated patients at 5 to 10 mg twice daily. Findings and caveats of the study: An increase in clonality over normal scalp was evident in lesional scalp, especially alopecia totalis/universalis. Scalp clonality, along with expanded CD8+ clones among the top 100, was significantly decreased by tofacitinib.

The sequencing template was cDNA reverse transcribed from extracted RNA. Produced via immunoSEQ multiplex PCR; TCRdb's table is partial and in-frame only. The table records some 170,000 clones, approximately 52% of them present only once. Treatment here: oral pan-JAK inhibitor, 5-10 mg twice daily. In germline, CDR1 is SGHDT, CDR2 YYEEEE. CDR3 length equals 13 residues. Comment on this clone: As yet, its antigen is unknown. One end of the junction fails to match germline, which may point to a read error.

This TCR came from a human donor with alopecia areata. Sequencing used CD4+ T cells sorted from blood, obtained around week 55, from a patient treated with tofacitinib. The chain recombines TRBV5-6 with TRBJ2-7; weak D call: TRBD2 (5 bases). Here the CDR3 DNA reads TGTGCCAGCAGCTTGCTGCAAGGGAGCGAGCAGTGCTTC. Translation gives CASSLLQGSEQCF. Full variable domain (outside the CDR3, taken from reference TRBV5-6 and TRBJ2-7): DAGVTQSPTHLIKTRGQQVTLRCSPKSGHDTVSWYQQALGQGPQFIFQYYEEEERQRGNFPDRFSGHQFPNYSSELNVNALLLGDSALYLCASSLLQGSEQCFGPGTRLTVT.